These 25 T cell receptor beta chains came from one sample sequenced in a study of T cell repertoires in cytomegalovirus infection. In TCRdb, the reads were re-called with MiXCR into one record per CDR3 protein. The sample shows about 310,000 distinct CDR3 sequences, roughly 15% of them seen only once. The specimen was PBMCs. All receptors derive from a human donor in good health (CMV status not recorded). Some clones in this sample may be carry-over from other donors' samples.

This clonotype was found a few times. The V and J genes are TRBV5-1 and TRBJ1-1; the match to TRBD1 covers 8 bases. This CDR3 is 14 amino acids long. The V and J ends lost 5 bases and 7 bases, in that order; junction bases with no gene match: 10. Germline lookup yields CDR1 SGHRS and CDR2 YFSETQ. The CDR3 loop is CASRADRENGEAFF. The CDR3 DNA is TGCGCCAGCAGAGCGGACAGGGAAAACGGTGAAGCTTTCTTT.

The chain employs TRBV7-8 and TRBJ2-1; TRBD2 matches 9 bases. This CDR3 is 17 amino acids long. Per the germline V gene, CDR1 is SGHVS and CDR2 is FQNEAQ. V shed 1 base, J shed 7 bases, and the junction held 11 bases outside the gene matches. The CDR3 coding sequence is TGTGCCAGCAGCTTAGTTCGCGCGGGGGGGCCGATGAATGAGCAGTTCTTC. Its protein product is CASSLVRAGGPMNEQFF.

The chain recombines TRBV5-8 with TRBJ1-4; 7 bases are shared with TRBD1. The germline gives CDR1 SGHTS, CDR2 YDEGEE. CDR3 size: 15 residues. The ends lost 3 bases at V and 5 bases at J; junction bases unmatched: 7. The CDR3 region is CASSWGTALNEKLFF. Here the CDR3 DNA reads TGTGCCAGCAGCTGGGGGACAGCTTTAAATGAAAAACTGTTTTTT.

The sample holds a few counts of this clonotype. The J gene is TRBJ2-6, the V gene TRBV7-8; tentative D call: TRBD2 (6 bases). Trimming removed 2 bases from V and 0 bases from J, with 17 bases in between. This CDR3 is 19 amino acids long. Per germline, CDR1 SGHVS and CDR2 FQNEAQ. As DNA, the CDR3 is TGTGCCAGCAGCTTATCTCAACTAGCTTTGGACTCTGGGGCCAACGTCCTGACTTTC. Amino acids: CASSLSQLALDSGANVLTF.

This clonotype was seen ten or more times. J is TRBJ1-6 and V is TRBV7-6, with 7 bases fitting TRBD1. This CDR3 is 16 amino acids long. Trimming cost V 2 bases and J 7 bases; bases outside gene matches: 8. Germline CDR1 and CDR2: SGHVS and FNYEAQ. The DNA for the CDR3 is TGTGCCAGCAGCTTAACCCCGACAGGGACGAATTCACCCCTCCACTTT. It codes for CASSLTPTGTNSPLHF. Drawing the rest from reference TRBV7-6 and TRBJ1-6, the complete variable domain is GAGVSQSPRYKVTKRGQDVALRCDPISGHVSLYWYRQALGQGPEFLTYFNYEAQQDKSGLPNDRFSAERPEGSISTLTIQRTEQRDSAMYRCASSLTPTGTNSPLHFGNGTRLTVT.

This clonotype was seen a handful of times. The gene calls are TRBV10-3 and TRBJ1-1; 7 bases agree with TRBD1. The junction had 6 bases not matched to a gene; V was cut back by 5 bases and J by 0 bases. Looked up from germline, CDR1 is ENHRY and CDR2 is SYGVKD. The CDR3 loop spans 15 amino acids. CDR3 sequence (DNA): TGTGCCATCAGTTCGGCAGGGGGGATGAACACTGAAGCTTTCTTT. It is translated as CAISSAGGMNTEAFF.

This clonotype was found many times. The J gene is TRBJ1-1, the V gene TRBV7-2; TRBD1 agrees at 7 bases. Germline CDR1 SGHTA, CDR2 FQGNSA. Trimming took 0 bases from V and 3 from J; bases not matched to a gene: 7. This CDR3 is built from 16 residues. This CDR3 reads CASSLAGRQGYTEAFF. In DNA, the CDR3 is TGTGCCAGCAGCTTAGCCGGTCGACAGGGCTACACTGAAGCTTTCTTT.

This clonotype was observed many times. The chain recombines TRBV7-2 with TRBJ1-5; 7 bases align to TRBD1. CDR3 length equals 15 residues. Per the germline V gene, CDR1 is SGHTA and CDR2 is FQGNSA. Trimming cost V 5 bases and J 6 bases; bases outside gene matches: 10. The CDR3 is CASSTQGGLGQPQHF. CDR3 DNA sequence: TGTGCCAGCAGCACGCAGGGGGGCTTGGGTCAGCCCCAGCATTTT.

As concerns this clonotype: A junction boundary mismatches the germline segment, possibly from a read error. The chain links TRBV28 to TRBJ2-7; D possibly corresponds to TRBD1 (5 bases). Germline V lookup: CDR1 MDHEN, CDR2 SYDVKM. The CDR3 covers 12 residues. The CDR3 DNA sequence: TGTGCCAGCTGTTTAGGGGTCTACGAGCAGTACTTC. The encoded protein is CASCLGVYEQYF.

This clonotype has ten or more counts. V usage is TRBV6-1 and J usage is TRBJ2-5; TRBD2 agrees at 8 bases. Germline values: CDR1 MNHNS, CDR2 SASEGT. This CDR3 has 18 amino acids. Trimming cost V 6 bases and J 2 bases; bases outside gene matches: 17. The CDR3 DNA reads TGTGCCAGCAGCTTTAACGGAGCCCTGGGACTAGGGCAAGAGACCCAGTACTTC. This gives the protein CASSFNGALGLGQETQYF.

This clonotype was detected ten times or more. This sequence joins TRBV7-2 and TRBJ1-4; D gene uncertain. The CDR3 runs to 15 residues. The germline V gene has CDR1 SGHTA and CDR2 FQGNSA. V was trimmed by 1 base and J by 0 bases, leaving 6 bases between them. In DNA form, the CDR3 reads TGTGCCAGCAGCTTAGGGGCTGCAACTAATGAAAAACTGTTTTTT. It translates to CASSLGAATNEKLFF.

The chain combines TRBV28 with TRBJ1-2, with 8 positions matching TRBD1. Germline values: CDR1 MDHEN, CDR2 SYDVKM. The CDR3 length is 14 residues. V shed 8 bases, J shed 4 bases, and the junction held 9 bases outside the gene matches. The DNA of the CDR3 is TGTGCCAGCGTCTCAGGGGGCGTAGGCTATGGCTACACCTTC. As protein: CASVSGGVGYGYTF.

This clonotype was counted a few times. The chain links TRBV6-1 to TRBJ2-7; possible D gene TRBD1, 6 bases. V was cut by 6 bases and J by 11 bases, with 17 bases left in between. The CDR3 consists of 12 residues. Germline V lookup: CDR1 MNHNS, CDR2 SASEGT. The CDR3 nucleotides are TGTGCCAGCAGACAGGGAGCCGGATTTGAGTACTTC. Its protein is CASRQGAGFEYF.

This clonotype was found a few times. The chain links TRBV2 to TRBJ2-5; 16 bases are a match to TRBD2. This CDR3 has 18 amino acids. CDR1 is SNHLY and CDR2 is FYNNEI in the germline V gene. V was clipped by 0 bases and J by 5 bases; unmatched bases: 6. The CDR3 DNA reads as TGTGCCAGCAGTGAAGCGGGACTAGCGGGGGGGATTTATGAGACCCAGTACTTC. It translates to CASSEAGLAGGIYETQYF.

CDR3 amino acids: CASSPGPTSDYGYTF. CDR3 bases: TGTGCCAGCTCACCGGGACCCACCTCGGACTATGGCTACACCTTC. V and J are TRBV18 and TRBJ1-2, with D possibly being TRBD1 (5 bases). The CDR3 totals 15 residues. Germline V gene sequence: CDR1 KGHSH, CDR2 LQKENI. V lost 3 bases and J 3 bases, leaving 14 bases between the germline ends.

This clonotype was picked up a small number of times. The V call is TRBV20-1, the J call TRBJ2-1; D not resolved. This CDR3 comprises 10 residues. The V end was cut by 5 bases, the J end by 8 bases, with 7 bases between. Per the germline V gene, CDR1 is DFQATT and CDR2 is SNEGSKA (reference sequence). CDR3 sequence reads: CSARKDEQFF. The CDR3 region has the DNA TGCAGTGCTCGAAAAGATGAGCAGTTCTTC.

This chain joins TRBV28 and TRBJ1-2, with 8 bases lining up with TRBD1. V was pared by 5 bases and J by 4 bases, with 6 bases of the junction left unmatched. Germline V gene lookup returns CDR1 MDHEN and CDR2 SYDVKM. This CDR3 is 14 amino acids long. This CDR3 is CASSVGTGIYGYTF. The CDR3, as DNA: TGTGCCAGCAGTGTTGGGACAGGCATCTATGGCTACACCTTC.

The chain joins TRBV12-3 or TRBV12-4 to TRBJ2-3; no firm D call. Trimming removed 4 bases at V and 4 bases at J, with 12 bases between. The CDR3 length is 14 residues. CDR3 sequence reads: CASSWSLAPDTQYF. DNA of the CDR3: TGTGCCAGCAGTTGGTCCTTGGCGCCAGATACGCAGTATTTT.

The genes are TRBV11-1 and TRBJ2-5, with D uncertain. Germline V gene sequence: CDR1 SGHAT, CDR2 FQDESV (reference sequence). Trimming pared 1 base from V and 1 base from J, leaving 10 bases between. The CDR3 is made up of 15 amino acids. As DNA, the CDR3 is TGTGCCAGCAGCTTAGAGGTGGCAGTCCAAGAGACCCAGTACTTC. As protein: CASSLEVAVQETQYF. The whole variable domain, filled in from reference TRBV11-1 and TRBJ2-5, reads EAEVAQSPRYKITEKSQAVAFWCDPISGHATLYWYRQILGQGPELLVQFQDESVVDDSQLPKDRFSAERLKGVDSTLKIQPAELGDSAMYLCASSLEVAVQETQYFGPGTRLLVL.

The chain is built from TRBV28 and TRBJ1-5; 9 bases are a match to TRBD1. CDR3 size: 16 residues. J gave up 4 bases and V 4 bases, and 8 bases lay outside the gene matches. Germline CDR1 and CDR2: MDHEN and SYDVKM. Here the CDR3 reads CASSSPGTGWNQPQHF. For the CDR3, the DNA is TGTGCCAGCAGTTCTCCCGGGACAGGGTGGAATCAGCCCCAGCATTTT.

This clonotype was seen more than once but under ten times. The chain combines TRBV7-9 with TRBJ2-2; D not certain. Trimming left V 3 bases short and J 7 bases short, with 3 bases between. Germline-derived CDR1 and CDR2 are SEHNR and FQNEAQ (reference sequence). This CDR3 is 11 amino acids long. This CDR3 is CASSLIGELFF. The CDR3 DNA follows: TGTGCCAGCAGCTTGATCGGGGAGCTGTTTTTT.

This clonotype has a handful of counts. The V and J genes are TRBV12-3 or TRBV12-4 and TRBJ2-2; tentatively, D is TRBD2 (6 bases). V shed 4 bases and J shed 7 bases, with 13 bases lying between them. This CDR3 comprises 14 residues. The DNA for the CDR3 is TGTGCCAGCAGTTGGCGGGGCGAGGACGGGGAGCTGTTTTTT. This gives the protein CASSWRGEDGELFF.

Ten or more counts support this clonotype. The J gene is TRBJ2-3, the V gene TRBV7-6; 9 bases align to TRBD2. J gave up 6 bases and V 1 base, and 11 bases lay outside the gene matches. The germline V gene encodes CDR1 SGHVS and CDR2 FNYEAQ. CDR3 length: 17 amino acids. The CDR3 reads CASSLEAGTSSTDTQYF. The DNA of the CDR3 is TGTGCCAGCAGCTTAGAGGCTGGGACTAGCAGTACTGATACGCAGTATTTT.

The V call is TRBV14, the J call TRBJ2-3, with TRBD2 matching over 13 bases. V lost 4 bases to trimming and J lost 0 bases; unmatched junction nucleotides: 13. Looked up from germline, CDR1 is SGHDN and CDR2 is FVKESK. The CDR3 contains 20 residues. CDR3 coding DNA: TGTGCCAGCAGCCCTTACCGGACTAGCGGGGGCCTTGGTAGCACAGATACGCAGTATTTT. Amino acids: CASSPYRTSGGLGSTDTQYF.

Of note for this clonotype: A much more abundant neighbour one base away suggests this may be a read error. The chain carries TRBV29-1 and TRBJ1-2, with 7 bases identical to TRBD1. The length of the CDR3 is 14 residues. V lost 3 bases, J lost 5 bases, and 9 bases stayed unmatched. Germline V gene data show CDR1 as SQVTM and CDR2 as ANQGSEA. The CDR3 sequence: CSVDPCTGEYGYTF. The CDR3 DNA sequence: TGCAGCGTTGACCCATGCACAGGGGAATATGGCTACACCTTC. The entire variable domain, with the rest obtained from reference TRBV29-1 and TRBJ1-2, is as follows: SAVISQKPSRDICQRGTSLTIQCQVDSQVTMMFWYRQQPGQSLTLIATANQGSEATYESGFVIDKFPISRPNLTFSTLTVSNMSPEDSSIYLCSVDPCTGEYGYTFGSGTRLTVV.